This TCR beta chain was retrieved from a study of T cells in localized non-small cell lung cancer. Some clones are missing from TCRdb's copy, which holds only in-frame ones; the method was immunoSEQ multiplex PCR. The sample has roughly 30,000 clones; about 86% are singletons. A note on this clone: The antigen is unknown.

Study-wide points: Blood T cell density predicted longer survival; adjacent-lung clonality, shorter. There were a median around 57 of the top 100 tumor clones appearing in adjacent lung. Heterogeneity is still possible, as just one tumor region was sequenced. The study found T cell clonality highest in uninvolved adjacent lung, above tumor.

V was trimmed by 8 bases and J by 0 bases, leaving 8 bases between them. The CDR3 is made up of 13 amino acids. Germline V gene data show CDR1 as MNHNS and CDR2 as SASEGT. The chain recombines TRBV6-1 with TRBJ2-1; D gene unclear. The sequencing here drew on peripheral blood mononuclear cells, taken before any cancer treatment. The TCR was taken from a man aged 40-75 years with stage III lung adenocarcinoma. The CDR3 is CASSVLSYNEQFF. The CDR3 DNA reads TGTGCCAGCTCAGTCCTCTCCTACAATGAGCAGTTCTTC.